The rows below give T cell receptor beta chains drawn from one sample of a study of cytotoxic CD8 clonotypes in ibrutinib-treated CLL. Clones were sequenced by immunoSEQ multiplex PCR, and TCRdb holds only the in-frame ones, with some missing. The data contain about 160,000 clones, about 80% of them singletons. This specimen consisted of PBMCs, obtained after 12 months of ibrutinib treatment. These receptors originate from a human donor with chronic lymphocytic leukemia. CDR3s include the opening cysteine and the closing phenylalanine or tryptophan. The D gene is left open where the match is weak. For some rows the clone size is stated as once, few or many, or as a class when expanded; others skip it.

TRBD1	TRBV7-2	few	TRBJ2-5	CASSSGGSGTQYF	TGTGCCAGCAGCTCAGGGGGCAGTGGGACCCAGTACTTC
.	TRBV15	.	TRBJ1-3	CATSRVGLREGNTIYF	TGTGCCACCAGCAGAGTCGGTCTACGGGAAGGAAACACCATATATTTT
.	TRBV4-3	.	TRBJ1-6	CASSQDRGAASSYNSPLHF	TGCGCCAGCAGCCAAGATAGGGGGGCAGCGAGCTCCTATAATTCACCCCTCCACTTT
TRBD1	TRBV6-6	.	TRBJ2-7	CASSYSKGQGSEQYF	TGTGCCAGCAGTTACTCGAAGGGACAGGGAAGCGAGCAGTACTTC
.	TRBV19	.	TRBJ1-5	CASSPGTPSGQPQHF	TGTGCCAGTAGTCCAGGGACACCCTCGGGTCAGCCCCAGCATTTT
TRBD1	TRBV23-1	.	TRBJ1-3	CASSQPPGRGQTAGNTIYF	TGCGCCAGCAGTCAACCCCCGGGCAGGGGACAGACGGCTGGAAACACCATATATTTT
.	TRBV28	.	TRBJ1-4	CASSLRGSGEKLFF	TGTGCCAGCAGTTTAAGGGGATCGGGTGAAAAACTGTTTTTT
TRBD2	TRBV25-1	.	TRBJ2-3	CASTSGGGGTDTQYF	TGTGCCAGCACTAGCGGGGGTGGGGGCACAGATACGCAGTATTTT
.	TRBV18	.	TRBJ2-5	CASSPADQETQYF	TGTGCCAGCTCACCAGCAGACCAAGAGACCCAGTACTTC
.	TRBV18	.	TRBJ1-4	CASSPPGRGRDEKLFF	TGTGCCAGCTCACCACCTGGGAGGGGAAGGGATGAAAAACTGTTTTTT
TRBD1	TRBV25-1	few	TRBJ2-1	CASSERQGTYNEQFF	TGTGCCAGCAGTGAACGACAGGGGACCTACAATGAGCAGTTCTTC
.	TRBV28	.	TRBJ1-5	CASSSPQGENQPQHF	TGTGCCAGCAGTTCGCCCCAGGGAGAAAATCAGCCCCAGCATTTT
.	TRBV7-8	few	TRBJ2-4	CASSLDTGRNIQYF	TGTGCCAGCAGCTTGGACACGGGCAGGAACATTCAGTACTTC
.	TRBV15	.	TRBJ2-7	CATSRALFAYEQYF	TGTGCCACCAGCAGAGCACTTTTTGCCTACGAGCAGTACTTC
TRBD2	TRBV5-4	once	TRBJ2-1	CASSLFSSGYNEQFF	TGTGCCAGCAGCTTGTTTTCTAGCGGGTACAATGAGCAGTTCTTC
.	TRBV6-1	.	TRBJ1-3	CASSETTYLTGNTIYF	TGTGCCAGCAGTGAAACTACATACCTTACTGGAAACACCATATATTTT
.	TRBV6-4	.	TRBJ2-3	CASSEYLGFTSTDTQYF	TGTGCCAGCAGTGAGTATTTGGGGTTTACTAGCACAGATACGCAGTATTTT
.	TRBV23-1	.	TRBJ1-2	CASSQPGKPRHYGYTF	TGCGCCAGCAGTCAACCAGGGAAACCCCGACACTATGGCTACACCTTC
TRBD2	TRBV4-3	once	TRBJ2-3	CASSQEFRGLTDTQYF	TGCGCCAGCAGCCAAGAGTTTAGGGGACTAACAGATACGCAGTATTTT
TRBD1	TRBV2	few	TRBJ1-5	CASSVDRYSNQPQHF	TGTGCCAGCAGTGTGGACAGGTATAGCAATCAGCCCCAGCATTTT
.	TRBV5-4	.	TRBJ2-7	CASSAGLSGGSYEQYF	TGTGCCAGCAGCGCTGGACTATCTGGGGGTTCCTACGAGCAGTACTTC
TRBD2	TRBV30	few	TRBJ2-5	CAWTPRGDQETQYF	TGTGCCTGGACTCCCCGGGGGGACCAAGAGACCCAGTACTTC
.	TRBV18	.	TRBJ2-5	CASSPEKTQYF	TGTGCCAGCTCACCGGAAAAGACCCAGTACTTC
.	TRBV11-2	.	TRBJ1-2	CASSTDGGGNYGYTF	TGTGCCAGCAGCACCGATGGTGGGGGGAACTATGGCTACACCTTC
TRBD1	TRBV2	few	TRBJ2-7	CASRSGTETYEQYF	TGTGCCAGCCGTTCAGGGACAGAAACCTACGAGCAGTACTTC
.	TRBV6-6	.	TRBJ2-5	CASSYSLVRETQYF	TGTGCCAGCAGTTACAGTCTAGTACGAGAGACCCAGTACTTC
TRBD1	TRBV5-1	once	TRBJ2-7	CASRTGTGREQYF	TGCGCCAGCAGAACCGGGACAGGGAGGGAGCAGTACTTC
.	TRBV28	.	TRBJ1-2	CASSLQGPSYGYTF	TGTGCCAGCAGTTTACAGGGACCCTCCTATGGCTACACCTTC
TRBD1	TRBV11-2	.	TRBJ2-7	CASSSDRVSLEQYF	TGTGCCAGCAGTTCGGACAGGGTCAGTCTCGAGCAGTACTTC
TRBD1	TRBV18	.	TRBJ2-2	CASSPRGQGVTGELFF	TGTGCCAGCTCACCAAGAGGACAGGGGGTCACCGGGGAGCTGTTTTTT
.	TRBV21-1	.	TRBJ1-3	CASSKRDRRVDTIYF	TGTGCCAGCAGCAAAAGAGACAGGCGGGTAGACACCATATATTTT
.	TRBV6-1	.	TRBJ1-3	CASGRGASSGNTIYF	TGTGCCAGCGGTAGGGGGGCCAGCTCTGGAAACACCATATATTTT
TRBD2	TRBV19	.	TRBJ2-5	CASRPGLAMETQYF	TGTGCCAGTAGGCCGGGACTAGCGATGGAGACCCAGTACTTC
.	TRBV5-6	.	TRBJ1-4	CASSFPFGTEKLFF	TGTGCCAGCAGCTTCCCATTTGGGACTGAAAAACTGTTTTTT
TRBD2	TRBV9	.	TRBJ2-5	CASSVGGGTSGAGFETQYF	TGTGCCAGCAGCGTAGGGGGAGGGACTAGCGGTGCGGGTTTTGAGACCCAGTACTTC
.	TRBV5-1	.	TRBJ2-7	CASSSEGAGAVQYF	TGCGCCAGCAGCTCGGAGGGGGCAGGGGCAGTCCAGTACTTC
.	TRBV9	.	TRBJ1-4	CASSSSGSYEKLFF	TGTGCCAGCAGCTCCTCCGGGTCCTATGAAAAACTGTTTTTT
.	TRBV29-1	few	TRBJ2-3	CSVGPYTQYF	TGCAGCGTTGGCCCTTATACGCAGTATTTT
.	TRBV19	once	TRBJ1-5	CASKGKISAQHF	TGTGCCAGTAAGGGTAAGATTTCGGCCCAGCATTTT
TRBD1	TRBV10-3	.	TRBJ1-4	CAIRQGAGEKLFF	TGTGCCATCAGGCAGGGGGCCGGTGAAAAACTGTTTTTT
TRBD1	TRBV7-2	.	TRBJ2-6	CASSPPVGTGNSGANVLTF	TGTGCCAGCAGCCCCCCAGTGGGGACAGGGAACTCTGGGGCCAACGTCCTGACTTTC
.	TRBV12-2	.	TRBJ1-2	CASRLARQGLGLAYGYTF	TGTGCAAGTCGCTTAGCGAGACAGGGCTTGGGCCTTGCCTATGGCTACACCTTC
.	TRBV10-3	.	TRBJ2-7	CAISGDRGLAYEQYF	TGTGCCATCAGTGGCGATAGGGGTCTCGCCTACGAGCAGTACTTC
.	TRBV2	.	TRBJ2-7	CASSGGGSYEQYF	TGTGCCAGCAGTGGCGGTGGTTCCTACGAGCAGTACTTC
.	TRBV7-2	.	TRBJ1-5	CASSPDGGARQPQHF	TGTGCCAGCAGCCCCGACGGGGGTGCGCGTCAGCCCCAGCATTTT
.	TRBV15	.	TRBJ1-1	CATSAQVLNTEAFF	TGTGCCACCAGTGCCCAGGTACTGAACACTGAAGCTTTCTTT
.	TRBV28	.	TRBJ2-5	CASQAPGAAVPTQYF	TGTGCCAGCCAAGCCCCCGGGGCCGCGGTTCCGACCCAGTACTTC
.	TRBV15	.	TRBJ2-7	CATSRDLPYEQYF	TGTGCCACCAGCAGAGATCTGCCCTACGAGCAGTACTTC
TRBD1	TRBV5-1	few	TRBJ2-5	CASSTVGQGGQETQYF	TGCGCCAGCAGCACGGTTGGACAGGGAGGTCAAGAGACCCAGTACTTC
.	TRBV6-5	.	TRBJ1-2	CASSLRAESGYTF	TGTGCCAGCAGCCTCCGGGCCGAGTCGGGCTACACCTTC
TRBD1	TRBV5-1	.	TRBJ2-1	CASSWSGTGDNEQFF	TGCGCCAGCAGCTGGTCCGGGACAGGGGACAATGAGCAGTTCTTC
TRBD2	TRBV6-1	once	TRBJ2-1	CASSGNLAGGSFF	TGTGCCAGCAGTGGAAACCTAGCGGGAGGAAGCTTCTTC
.	TRBV2	.	TRBJ2-3	CASSNPSTDTQYF	TGTGCCAGCAGTAACCCTAGCACAGATACGCAGTATTTT
.	TRBV6-6	once	TRBJ1-5	CASREHNQPQHF	TGTGCCAGTCGAGAACATAATCAGCCCCAGCATTTT
.	TRBV12-1	.	TRBJ2-7	CASSCPDGTYEQYF	TGTGCCAGCAGCTGCCCCGACGGAACCTACGAGCAGTACTTC
.	TRBV5-1	.	TRBJ2-3	CASSLEGFSTDTQYF	TGCGCCAGCAGCTTGGAAGGGTTCAGCACAGATACGCAGTATTTT
.	TRBV5-1	.	TRBJ1-1	CASSLGWEGATEAFF	TGCGCCAGCAGCTTGGGTTGGGAGGGAGCCACTGAAGCTTTCTTT
.	TRBV9	.	TRBJ1-1	CASSHRDGEPLGAFF	TGTGCCAGCAGCCACAGGGATGGGGAACCCCTTGGGGCTTTCTTT